The rows below give T cell receptor beta chains drawn from one sample of a study of T cell responses to AZD1222 COVID-19 vaccine. The method was immunoSEQ multiplex PCR; TCRdb's version includes in-frame clones alone and lacks a portion of them. The repertoire holds 150,000 to 200,000 clones, with approximately 90% as singletons. Material: peripheral blood, obtained on day 0 of AZD1222 vaccination. Receptors originate from an adult in good health. CDR3s include the opening cysteine and the closing phenylalanine or tryptophan. A D gene is named only where the DNA matches it firmly. Size values are once, few and many counts, or a class for expanded clones, and some rows have none.

v_gene: TRBV13
abundance: .
d_gene: .
j_gene: TRBJ1-6
CDR3nt: TGTGCCAGCAGCTTAATCATGGGCTCCTATAATTCACCCCTCCACTTT
CDR3aa: CASSLIMGSYNSPLHF

v_gene: TRBV5-4
abundance: .
d_gene: TRBD2
j_gene: TRBJ2-5
CDR3nt: TGTGCCAGCAGCTCCTGGACTAGCGGGAGAGAGACCCAGTACTTC
CDR3aa: CASSSWTSGRETQYF

v_gene: TRBV28
abundance: .
d_gene: .
j_gene: TRBJ1-3
CDR3nt: TGTGCCAGCAGTCGAGTTCCGGGATCCGGAAACACCATATATTTT
CDR3aa: CASSRVPGSGNTIYF

v_gene: TRBV7-8
abundance: few
d_gene: .
j_gene: TRBJ1-3
CDR3nt: TGTGCCAGCAGCTCTTGGAGCTCTGGAAACACCATATATTTT
CDR3aa: CASSSWSSGNTIYF

v_gene: TRBV6-5
abundance: .
d_gene: .
j_gene: TRBJ2-7
CDR3nt: TGTGCCAGCAGTTACGGCAGGGGGGAGTCCGAGCAGTACTTC
CDR3aa: CASSYGRGESEQYF

v_gene: TRBV6-6
abundance: .
d_gene: TRBD2
j_gene: TRBJ2-3
CDR3nt: TGTGCCAGCAGGCGAACTAGCGGGGGCACCTTTAGGGCAGATACGCAGTATTTT
CDR3aa: CASRRTSGGTFRADTQYF

v_gene: TRBV24-1
abundance: .
d_gene: .
j_gene: TRBJ1-5
CDR3nt: TGTGCCACCAGTGATGGGACACCGCAAAGGCCCCAGCATTTT
CDR3aa: CATSDGTPQRPQHF

v_gene: TRBV6-5
abundance: .
d_gene: .
j_gene: TRBJ1-4
CDR3nt: TGTGCCAGCAGAGATCAGGGCTTAACTAATGAAAAACTGTTTTTT
CDR3aa: CASRDQGLTNEKLFF

v_gene: TRBV6-5
abundance: .
d_gene: TRBD1
j_gene: TRBJ1-5
CDR3nt: TGTGCCAGCAGATTCGACAGGGTGTTTCAGCCCCAGCATTTT
CDR3aa: CASRFDRVFQPQHF

v_gene: TRBV2
abundance: few
d_gene: TRBD1
j_gene: TRBJ2-2
CDR3nt: TGTGCCAGCAGTCGGACAGGGGGCAACACCGGGGAGCTGTTTTTT
CDR3aa: CASSRTGGNTGELFF

v_gene: TRBV5-4
abundance: .
d_gene: TRBD2
j_gene: TRBJ2-1
CDR3nt: TGTGCCAGCAGCTCCACTAGCGGGGCCTACAATGAGCAGTTCTTC
CDR3aa: CASSSTSGAYNEQFF

v_gene: TRBV19
abundance: .
d_gene: .
j_gene: TRBJ1-5
CDR3nt: TGTGCCAGTAGTATCTCAGCAGGGAACCAGCCCCAGCATTTT
CDR3aa: CASSISAGNQPQHF

v_gene: TRBV27
abundance: .
d_gene: .
j_gene: TRBJ2-1
CDR3nt: TGTGCCAGCAGCCTATGGGGGGAGGTCAACAATGAGCAGTTCTTC
CDR3aa: CASSLWGEVNNEQFF

v_gene: TRBV6-1
abundance: .
d_gene: .
j_gene: TRBJ2-5
CDR3nt: TGTGCCAGCAGTTATGAGGCATACCAAGAGACCCAGTACTTC
CDR3aa: CASSYEAYQETQYF

v_gene: TRBV6-1
abundance: .
d_gene: .
j_gene: TRBJ1-2
CDR3nt: TGTGCCAGCAGTGAACTCGGTGGCTACACCTTC
CDR3aa: CASSELGGYTF

v_gene: TRBV21-1
abundance: .
d_gene: .
j_gene: TRBJ1-4
CDR3nt: TGTGCCAGCAGCTCCCGGACGGCGACGGGAAATGAAAAACTGTTTTTT
CDR3aa: CASSSRTATGNEKLFF

v_gene: TRBV6-1
abundance: .
d_gene: TRBD2
j_gene: TRBJ2-5
CDR3nt: TGTGCCAGCACCAGAACTAGCGGGAGGTCCGAGACCCAGTACTTC
CDR3aa: CASTRTSGRSETQYF

v_gene: TRBV3-1/TRBV3-2
abundance: once
d_gene: TRBD1
j_gene: TRBJ1-6
CDR3nt: TGTGCCAGCAGCCAAGGACAGGGGAGTTATTCACCCCTCCACTTT
CDR3aa: CASSQGQGSYSPLHF

v_gene: TRBV7-9
abundance: .
d_gene: .
j_gene: TRBJ2-7
CDR3nt: TGTGCCAGCAGCTTAGAGAAACCCTACGAGCAGTACTTC
CDR3aa: CASSLEKPYEQYF

v_gene: TRBV18
abundance: once
d_gene: .
j_gene: TRBJ1-2
CDR3nt: TGTGCCAGCTCACCAAGGACAGACTATGGCTACACCTTC
CDR3aa: CASSPRTDYGYTF

v_gene: TRBV5-4
abundance: .
d_gene: .
j_gene: TRBJ2-1
CDR3nt: TGTGCCAGCAGTTCCAAAAGGGGGGGAAATGAGCAGTTCTTC
CDR3aa: CASSSKRGGNEQFF

v_gene: TRBV28
abundance: .
d_gene: .
j_gene: TRBJ1-5
CDR3nt: TGTGCCAGCAGTCCTTACCCCCTTAGTTATCAGCCCCAGCATTTT
CDR3aa: CASSPYPLSYQPQHF

v_gene: TRBV4-3
abundance: .
d_gene: .
j_gene: TRBJ2-7
CDR3nt: TGCGCCAGCAGCCCTATTCTCTCCGGGGCCGAGCAGTACTTC
CDR3aa: CASSPILSGAEQYF

v_gene: TRBV6-6
abundance: .
d_gene: .
j_gene: TRBJ1-3
CDR3nt: TGTGCCAGCAGTTACTCCCGGATCACCTCTGGAAACACCATATATTTT
CDR3aa: CASSYSRITSGNTIYF

v_gene: TRBV9
abundance: .
d_gene: TRBD2
j_gene: TRBJ2-3
CDR3nt: TGTGCCAGCAGCGAAGGCGGGGGGTACACAGATACGCAGTATTTT
CDR3aa: CASSEGGGYTDTQYF

v_gene: TRBV5-5
abundance: .
d_gene: TRBD1
j_gene: TRBJ1-5
CDR3nt: TGTGCCAGCAGCCCGGACAGGGGGTTCCAGCATTTT
CDR3aa: CASSPDRGFQHF

v_gene: TRBV12-5
abundance: once
d_gene: .
j_gene: TRBJ1-6
CDR3nt: TGTGCTAGTGGTTTGCACAGGGTCGATTCACCCCTCCACTTT
CDR3aa: CASGLHRVDSPLHF

v_gene: TRBV5-8
abundance: .
d_gene: .
j_gene: TRBJ2-2
CDR3nt: TGTGCCAGCAGCGGAATTACAGGGCTGAACACCGGGGAGCTGTTTTTT
CDR3aa: CASSGITGLNTGELFF

v_gene: TRBV3-1/TRBV3-2
abundance: once
d_gene: TRBD1
j_gene: TRBJ1-6
CDR3nt: TGTGCCAGCAGACTTTGGGACAGACCGAATTCACCCCTCCACTTT
CDR3aa: CASRLWDRPNSPLHF

v_gene: TRBV2
abundance: .
d_gene: .
j_gene: TRBJ1-6
CDR3nt: TGTGCCAGCAGTGTTAATGGACAGTCCGTCCACTTT
CDR3aa: CASSVNGQSVHF

v_gene: TRBV7-3
abundance: .
d_gene: .
j_gene: TRBJ2-7
CDR3nt: TGTGCCAGCAGCTTAACGTTCGGGACACCACCGGAGCAGTACTTC
CDR3aa: CASSLTFGTPPEQYF

v_gene: TRBV9
abundance: .
d_gene: .
j_gene: TRBJ1-2
CDR3nt: TGTGCCAGCAGCGTAGCTCTCCGGGCCACAGGGAGCTACACCTTC
CDR3aa: CASSVALRATGSYTF

v_gene: TRBV25-1
abundance: .
d_gene: .
j_gene: TRBJ2-3
CDR3nt: TGTGCCAGCAGTGAATTAGGTAGAGTAGATGGTGCAGATACGCAGTATTTT
CDR3aa: CASSELGRVDGADTQYF

v_gene: TRBV5-4
abundance: .
d_gene: .
j_gene: TRBJ2-5
CDR3nt: TGTGCCAGCAGCTTAGCAGGTCCAGAGACCCAGTACTTC
CDR3aa: CASSLAGPETQYF

v_gene: TRBV30
abundance: few
d_gene: .
j_gene: TRBJ2-2
CDR3nt: TGTGCCTGCCGGAGGGGGGTCACCGGGGAGCTGTTTTTT
CDR3aa: CACRRGVTGELFF

v_gene: TRBV11-3
abundance: .
d_gene: TRBD1
j_gene: TRBJ2-1
CDR3nt: TGTGCCAGCAGCTTGCGACAGGGGTACAATGAGCAGTTCTTC
CDR3aa: CASSLRQGYNEQFF

v_gene: TRBV12-5
abundance: few
d_gene: TRBD1
j_gene: TRBJ1-1
CDR3nt: TGTGCTAGTGGCCTACAGGGGCCCTCGATGGTGAACACTGAAGCTTTCTTT
CDR3aa: CASGLQGPSMVNTEAFF

v_gene: TRBV4-2
abundance: .
d_gene: TRBD1
j_gene: TRBJ2-3
CDR3nt: TGTGCCAGCAGCCACCTCGGACAGGGTTCAGATACGCAGTATTTT
CDR3aa: CASSHLGQGSDTQYF

v_gene: TRBV5-1
abundance: .
d_gene: .
j_gene: TRBJ1-6
CDR3nt: TGCGCCAGCAGCTTGGATCTAGGGGGTCCCACAGGATCACCCCTCCACTTT
CDR3aa: CASSLDLGGPTGSPLHF

v_gene: TRBV7-9
abundance: few
d_gene: .
j_gene: TRBJ1-3
CDR3nt: TGTGCCAGCAGCCGTGACAGGCCTTCTGGAAACACCATATATTTT
CDR3aa: CASSRDRPSGNTIYF

v_gene: TRBV2
abundance: .
d_gene: TRBD1
j_gene: TRBJ1-6
CDR3nt: TGTGCCAGCTTGGACAGGGGAAGGTCACCCCTCCACTTT
CDR3aa: CASLDRGRSPLHF

v_gene: TRBV7-9
abundance: .
d_gene: .
j_gene: TRBJ1-1
CDR3nt: TGTGCCAGCAGCTTATCACTCAGACTACAAGCGAACACTGAAGCTTTCTTT
CDR3aa: CASSLSLRLQANTEAFF

v_gene: TRBV24-1
abundance: once
d_gene: TRBD2
j_gene: TRBJ2-3
CDR3nt: TGTGCCACCAGTGAAGCGACTAGCGGTAAAAGCACAGATACGCAGTATTTT
CDR3aa: CATSEATSGKSTDTQYF

v_gene: TRBV19
abundance: .
d_gene: TRBD1
j_gene: TRBJ2-7
CDR3nt: TGTGCCAGTAGTATCACCGGGACAGGGACCTTCTACGAGCAGTACTTC
CDR3aa: CASSITGTGTFYEQYF

v_gene: TRBV28
abundance: .
d_gene: .
j_gene: TRBJ1-5
CDR3nt: TGTGCCAGCAGTTTGGAACGAGGGTCTTATAGCAATCAGCCCCAGCATTTT
CDR3aa: CASSLERGSYSNQPQHF

v_gene: TRBV28
abundance: .
d_gene: .
j_gene: TRBJ1-2
CDR3nt: TGTGCCAGCAGTTCTCAGGGTCCCTATGGCTACACCTTC
CDR3aa: CASSSQGPYGYTF

v_gene: TRBV12-3/TRBV12-4
abundance: few
d_gene: .
j_gene: TRBJ2-2
CDR3nt: TGTGCCAGCAGGCAACAGGACACCGGGGAGCTGTTTTTT
CDR3aa: CASRQQDTGELFF

v_gene: TRBV28
abundance: .
d_gene: TRBD2
j_gene: TRBJ2-7
CDR3nt: TGTGCCAGCAAAACCGGGGGGACTAGCGGGAGCTACGAGCAGTACTTC
CDR3aa: CASKTGGTSGSYEQYF

v_gene: TRBV9
abundance: .
d_gene: .
j_gene: TRBJ2-2
CDR3nt: TGTGCCAGCAGCGTAGCCCGGGAGGGGGAGCTGTTTTTT
CDR3aa: CASSVAREGELFF

v_gene: TRBV19
abundance: .
d_gene: .
j_gene: TRBJ1-6
CDR3nt: TGTGCCAGTAGTATAGCTGGGGGATCCTATAATTCACCCCTCCACTTT
CDR3aa: CASSIAGGSYNSPLHF

v_gene: TRBV7-2
abundance: .
d_gene: .
j_gene: TRBJ2-2
CDR3nt: TGTGCCATCCCGGGCCTAGTGGGGGGCGGGGAGCTGTTTTTT
CDR3aa: CAIPGLVGGGELFF

v_gene: TRBV6-5
abundance: .
d_gene: .
j_gene: TRBJ2-1
CDR3nt: TGTGCCAGCAGGCGACTTTGGGATGAGCAGTTCTTC
CDR3aa: CASRRLWDEQFF

v_gene: TRBV27
abundance: .
d_gene: .
j_gene: TRBJ2-7
CDR3nt: TGTGCCAGCAGGAACGGACAGAGCGGGTCCTACGAGCAGTACTTC
CDR3aa: CASRNGQSGSYEQYF